The T cell receptor (beta chain) under discussion was sequenced for a study of T cells in Graves' hyperthyroidism and ophthalmopathy. Broader study findings: Most expanded thyroid clonotypes above 0.001 recurred in blood. Using 13 V-J features, a model discriminated ophthalmopathy from stable hyperthyroidism.

Details on this clonotype: The target antigen is unknown.

Germline-derived CDR1 and CDR2 are MNHEY and SVGEGT. The V end was cut by 0 bases, the J end by 9 bases, with 8 bases between. The CDR3 has 12 amino acids. Uncontrolled infection, other autoimmune disease, pregnancy or lactation barred patients from enrollment. Amplification of TCR beta CDR3 regions was performed using RNA transcripts as template. Carried out on the TCR CDR3, a first-round RT-PCR used the HTBI primer set. TCRdb used MiXCR to reprocess the multiplex PCR reads, holding one entry per CDR3 protein. The profile shows around 400,000 distinct CDR3 sequences, around 15% of them singletons. This clonotype originated in a woman aged 60-75 years with Graves' ophthalmopathy. Sequencing was carried out using blood. V gene TRBV6-2 or TRBV6-3 combines with J gene TRBJ2-5; D may be TRBD2 (6 bases). The CDR3 DNA sequence: TGTGCCAGCAGTTACTCGGGGGAGGCCCAGTACTTC. Its translation: CASSYSGEAQYF.